This TCR beta chain was retrieved from a study of cytomegalovirus exposure and HLA in healthy donors. General study points: Later findings reportedly placed an Asian-associated ancestry cluster below the approximately 670-donor mean for N-insertions.

The V segment lost 1 base and the J segment 1 base; nucleotides outside the gene matches: 7. This CDR3 contains 16 residues. CDR1 SGDLS and CDR2 YYNGEE come from the germline V gene. As to this clone: What it binds is unknown.

The PCR employed 60 Vbeta primers together with 13 Jbeta primers. Profiling relied on immunoSEQ multiplex PCR, and the TCRdb table lists in-frame clones only, not all of them. The sample has 200,000 to 250,000 clones, 65% to 90% seen once. The chain is built from TRBV9 and TRBJ1-1, with 7 bases fitting TRBD1. The sample comprised PBMCs. The sequence was obtained from a girl under 18 in good health and CMV-seronegative. The CDR3 is CASSVSRAGGNTEAFF. In nucleotides, the CDR3 is TGTGCCAGCAGCGTATCAAGGGCAGGGGGGAACACTGAAGCTTTCTTT.